The sequence of this T cell receptor beta chain was determined in a study of blood T cell repertoires in COVID-19. The V end lost 1 base, the J end lost 9 bases, and 14 bases lay between the germline ends. Germline CDR1 reads SGHNT; CDR2 reads YYREEE (reference sequence). CDR3 size: 15 residues. Sequencing was performed with immunoSEQ multiplex PCR; in TCRdb, only in-frame clones are kept and a portion is missing. Among fewer than 400,000 clones listed, 70% to 90% were seen once. This TCR was sampled from a man aged 25-45 years who had recovered from COVID-19. The rearrangement links TRBV5-4 to TRBJ1-6; D unresolved. Material for sequencing was PBMCs or T cells enriched from blood (not recorded which). For the CDR3, the DNA is TGTGCCAGCAGCTTGAATAGAGCCCCTGGTTCACCCCTCCACTTT. Protein sequence: CASSLNRAPGSPLHF.